This is a list of T cell receptor beta chains from one sample in a study of molecular identifiers for immune sequencing clone quantification. TCRdb analysed the PCR reads with MiXCR anew, one entry per CDR3 protein. The data hold about 63,000 distinct CDR3 sequences, with roughly a fifth observed a single time. The sample was naive CD8+ T cells from blood, with Jurkat cell RNA spiked in. The receptor set was obtained from a human donor in good health. Some libraries in this study had Jurkat cell RNA spiked in. Both conserved end residues are part of each CDR3. The D gene is left open where the match is weak. Clone size is shown for a subset of rows, as once, few, many or a class of expanded clone.

V gene: TRBV6-6; J gene: TRBJ2-7; clone size: many; D gene: TRBD2; CDR3 DNA: TGTGCCAGCAGTTACTCGGGGGAACTAGCGGGCCCCCCTCCCTGGCCCTACGAGCAGTACTTC; CDR3 protein: CASSYSGELAGPPPWPYEQYF
V gene: TRBV5-1; J gene: TRBJ1-6; clone size: many; D gene: NA; CDR3 DNA: TGCGCCAGCAGCCTGGGCGATCTGACTAATTCACCCCTCCACTTT; CDR3 protein: CASSLGDLTNSPLHF
V gene: TRBV4-1; J gene: TRBJ2-7; clone size: many; D gene: NA; CDR3 DNA: TGCGCCAGCAGCCAAGGACTGGCCCTCTTCGAGCAGTACTTC; CDR3 protein: CASSQGLALFEQYF
V gene: TRBV30; J gene: TRBJ2-7; clone size: NA; D gene: NA; CDR3 DNA: TGTGCCTGGGGGGGGTGGACAGTCGAGCAGTACTTC; CDR3 protein: CAWGGWTVEQYF
V gene: TRBV11-2; J gene: TRBJ1-4; clone size: NA; D gene: NA; CDR3 DNA: TGTGCCAGCAGCTTAGGTCTTTCAGGGGCTGCTGAAAAACTGGTTTTC; CDR3 protein: CASSLGLSGAAEKLVF
V gene: TRBV9; J gene: TRBJ2-1; clone size: NA; D gene: TRBD2; CDR3 DNA: TGTGCCAGCAGCGTAGCGGGAGGCCCCGAGCAGTTCTTC; CDR3 protein: CASSVAGGPEQFF
V gene: TRBV12-5; J gene: TRBJ1-5; clone size: NA; D gene: NA; CDR3 DNA: TGTGCTAGTAGTCCTATGGGGGGGGTCCATCAGCCCCAGCATTTT; CDR3 protein: CASSPMGGVHQPQHF
V gene: TRBV13; J gene: TRBJ1-2; clone size: NA; D gene: NA; CDR3 DNA: TGTGCCAGCGGCTTAGAGAGCGCCTTGGGCTACACCTTC; CDR3 protein: CASGLESALGYTF
V gene: TRBV5-1; J gene: TRBJ2-1; clone size: many; D gene: NA; CDR3 DNA: TGCGCCAGCAGCTTGGGCCGTTCGAGCTCCTACAATGAGCAGTTCTTC; CDR3 protein: CASSLGRSSSYNEQFF
V gene: TRBV27; J gene: TRBJ1-2; clone size: many; D gene: NA; CDR3 DNA: TGTGCCAGCAGCTCTGGGGTGGGCCTCCGTCAAAACTATGGCTACACCTTC; CDR3 protein: CASSSGVGLRQNYGYTF
V gene: TRBV13; J gene: TRBJ1-1; clone size: NA; D gene: NA; CDR3 DNA: TGTGCCAGCAGCGCGTCGAGGGCCGGTAGGGCTGAAGCTTTCTTT; CDR3 protein: CASSASRAGRAEAFF
V gene: TRBV2; J gene: TRBJ2-7; clone size: NA; D gene: NA; CDR3 DNA: TGTGCCAGCAGTTGGGGGTCCCATTCCCTCTACGAGCAGTACTTC; CDR3 protein: CASSWGSHSLYEQYF
V gene: TRBV27; J gene: TRBJ2-7; clone size: many; D gene: NA; CDR3 DNA: TGTGCCAGCAGTTTAGGCGTGGTCTACGAGCAGTACTTC; CDR3 protein: CASSLGVVYEQYF
V gene: TRBV18; J gene: TRBJ2-3; clone size: many; D gene: NA; CDR3 DNA: TGTGCCAGCTCACCAACGGGACCCACAGATACGCAGTATTTT; CDR3 protein: CASSPTGPTDTQYF
V gene: TRBV20-1; J gene: TRBJ1-2; clone size: many; D gene: NA; CDR3 DNA: TGCAGTGCTTCGCGGGCAGTCCCCTCATCCTATGGCTACACCTTC; CDR3 protein: CSASRAVPSSYGYTF
V gene: TRBV29-1; J gene: TRBJ2-5; clone size: medium-sized; D gene: NA; CDR3 DNA: TGCAGCGTCCCCAAGGATGGGCAAGAGACCCAGTACTTC; CDR3 protein: CSVPKDGQETQYF
V gene: TRBV7-3; J gene: TRBJ2-3; clone size: many; D gene: TRBD2; CDR3 DNA: TGTGCCAGCAGCCCAGTAGCGGGGGCAACAGATACGCAGTATTTT; CDR3 protein: CASSPVAGATDTQYF
V gene: TRBV7-9; J gene: TRBJ2-7; clone size: many; D gene: NA; CDR3 DNA: TGTGCCAGCAGCCCAAGCCAGGGTTTGGGTGAGCAGTACTTC; CDR3 protein: CASSPSQGLGEQYF
V gene: TRBV4-1; J gene: TRBJ2-7; clone size: NA; D gene: TRBD2; CDR3 DNA: TGCGCCAGCAGCCGATTCCACGCGGGAGTATACGAGCAGTACTTC; CDR3 protein: CASSRFHAGVYEQYF
V gene: TRBV6-2/TRBV6-3; J gene: TRBJ1-2; clone size: many; D gene: NA; CDR3 DNA: TGTGCCAGCAGTTACCAGCATTGGACTGGCTACACCTTC; CDR3 protein: CASSYQHWTGYTF
V gene: TRBV20-1; J gene: TRBJ1-2; clone size: many; D gene: NA; CDR3 DNA: TGCAGTGCTTTATATGGCTACACCTTC; CDR3 protein: CSALYGYTF
V gene: TRBV27; J gene: TRBJ2-7; clone size: few; D gene: TRBD1; CDR3 DNA: TGTGCCAGCAGGCCCGGGACAGCTAATCCCCTGGTTCAGCAGTACTTC; CDR3 protein: CASRPGTANPLVQQYF
V gene: TRBV29-1; J gene: TRBJ2-7; clone size: NA; D gene: NA; CDR3 DNA: TGCAGCGTTACCTCGAGACCCTACGAGCAGTACTTC; CDR3 protein: CSVTSRPYEQYF
V gene: TRBV24-1; J gene: TRBJ1-1; clone size: many; D gene: NA; CDR3 DNA: TGTGCCACCAGTGATGGCCGGACAGTTGGTGAAGCTTTCTTT; CDR3 protein: CATSDGRTVGEAFF
V gene: TRBV19; J gene: TRBJ2-5; clone size: many; D gene: NA; CDR3 DNA: TGTGCCAGTAGACTATGGGACAGCGGGCAAGAGACCCAGTACTTC; CDR3 protein: CASRLWDSGQETQYF
V gene: TRBV20-1; J gene: TRBJ2-3; clone size: many; D gene: TRBD2; CDR3 DNA: TGCAGTGCTAGAGCGGCGGGAGGGTCCGCAGATACGCAGTATTTT; CDR3 protein: CSARAAGGSADTQYF
V gene: TRBV11-3; J gene: TRBJ2-7; clone size: many; D gene: TRBD2; CDR3 DNA: TGTGCCAGCAGCTTAGACATAGCGGGAGATTACGACGAGCAGTACTTC; CDR3 protein: CASSLDIAGDYDEQYF
V gene: TRBV7-9; J gene: TRBJ2-3; clone size: many; D gene: NA; CDR3 DNA: TGTGCCAGCAGCTTAGGGGTAGATACGCAGTATTTT; CDR3 protein: CASSLGVDTQYF
V gene: TRBV29-1; J gene: TRBJ1-1; clone size: many; D gene: TRBD1; CDR3 DNA: TGCAGCGGTGCCCCACATCCCGGGACAGGGCATACTGAAGCTTTCTTT; CDR3 protein: CSGAPHPGTGHTEAFF
V gene: TRBV5-3; J gene: TRBJ2-5; clone size: NA; D gene: TRBD2; CDR3 DNA: TGTGCCAGCAGCTCGGTAGCGGGAGGGGGAGAGACCCAGTACTTC; CDR3 protein: CASSSVAGGGETQYF
V gene: TRBV6-5; J gene: TRBJ2-7; clone size: many; D gene: TRBD2; CDR3 DNA: TGTGCCAGCAGGGGGGGGAGCTCCTACGAGCAGTACTTC; CDR3 protein: CASRGGSSYEQYF
V gene: TRBV27; J gene: TRBJ2-7; clone size: few; D gene: TRBD2; CDR3 DNA: TGTGCCAGCAGTTCTCCCCGGCTAGCGGGAGACAACGAGCAGTACTTC; CDR3 protein: CASSSPRLAGDNEQYF
V gene: TRBV27; J gene: TRBJ2-3; clone size: many; D gene: NA; CDR3 DNA: TGTGCCAGCAGCCCCGGGACTGGGGGATGGAGGGGCACAGATACGCAGTATTTT; CDR3 protein: CASSPGTGGWRGTDTQYF
V gene: TRBV12-3/TRBV12-4; J gene: TRBJ2-1; clone size: NA; D gene: NA; CDR3 DNA: TGTGCCAGCAGTTTAGAGGCTCGAAGCTCCTACAATGAGCAGTTCTTC; CDR3 protein: CASSLEARSSYNEQFF
V gene: TRBV4-1; J gene: TRBJ2-7; clone size: many; D gene: TRBD2; CDR3 DNA: TGCGCCAGCAGCCAAGAATGGGGGGGTATCGAGCAGTACTTC; CDR3 protein: CASSQEWGGIEQYF
V gene: TRBV4-2; J gene: TRBJ2-2; clone size: many; D gene: TRBD2; CDR3 DNA: TGTGCCAGCAGCCCCTCTAGCGGACCCACCGGGGAGCTGTTTTTT; CDR3 protein: CASSPSSGPTGELFF
V gene: TRBV3-1; J gene: TRBJ2-3; clone size: few; D gene: TRBD2; CDR3 DNA: TGTGCCAGCAGCCAAGCTCTGCTGGTAGCGGGAGAGGCAGATACGCAGTATTTT; CDR3 protein: CASSQALLVAGEADTQYF
V gene: TRBV2; J gene: TRBJ2-5; clone size: few; D gene: NA; CDR3 DNA: TGTGCCAGCAATTTAGACATTCGAGAGACCCAGTACTTC; CDR3 protein: CASNLDIRETQYF
V gene: TRBV9; J gene: TRBJ2-7; clone size: many; D gene: TRBD2; CDR3 DNA: TGTGCCAGCAGCGTAGGGACTAGTTTCTACGAGCAGTACTTC; CDR3 protein: CASSVGTSFYEQYF
V gene: TRBV25-1; J gene: TRBJ2-3; clone size: many; D gene: TRBD1; CDR3 DNA: TGTGCCACCCTAGACCCGACAGGGGGAGATACGCAGTATTTT; CDR3 protein: CATLDPTGGDTQYF
V gene: TRBV25-1; J gene: TRBJ2-7; clone size: many; D gene: TRBD1; CDR3 DNA: TGTGCCAGCAGTGAACCGGGACAGGGGGACGAGCAGTACTTC; CDR3 protein: CASSEPGQGDEQYF
V gene: TRBV14; J gene: TRBJ2-1; clone size: NA; D gene: NA; CDR3 DNA: TGTGCCAGCAGCCAATACCGTCAGGCCAACCAAGAGCAGTTCTTC; CDR3 protein: CASSQYRQANQEQFF
V gene: TRBV7-9; J gene: TRBJ1-1; clone size: many; D gene: NA; CDR3 DNA: TGTGCCAGCAGCTTAGCCGGATACAGGGTTCATGGCACTGAAGCTTTCTTT; CDR3 protein: CASSLAGYRVHGTEAFF
V gene: TRBV29-1; J gene: TRBJ2-1; clone size: few; D gene: TRBD2; CDR3 DNA: TGCAGCGTTGATTTAGCGGGAGTAGAGGGTGGGGAGCAGTTCTTC; CDR3 protein: CSVDLAGVEGGEQFF
V gene: TRBV20-1; J gene: TRBJ2-5; clone size: few; D gene: NA; CDR3 DNA: TGCAGTGCTAGAGGGACCGGCAGGTACCAAGAGACCCAGTACTTC; CDR3 protein: CSARGTGRYQETQYF
V gene: TRBV27; J gene: TRBJ2-5; clone size: few; D gene: NA; CDR3 DNA: TGTGCCAGCAGTTTAGCGGGGACTGAAGAGGCCCAGTACTTC; CDR3 protein: CASSLAGTEEAQYF
V gene: TRBV30; J gene: TRBJ2-7; clone size: many; D gene: NA; CDR3 DNA: TGTGCCTGGAGTAGCGGGCGGACCTACGAGCAGTACTTC; CDR3 protein: CAWSSGRTYEQYF
V gene: TRBV11-1; J gene: TRBJ2-1; clone size: NA; D gene: TRBD2; CDR3 DNA: TGTGCCAGCAGGTCTAGCGGGAGGTTAGATGGTGAGCAGTTCTTC; CDR3 protein: CASRSSGRLDGEQFF
V gene: TRBV24-1; J gene: TRBJ2-3; clone size: many; D gene: NA; CDR3 DNA: TGTGCCACCAGTGATTTGACCGGACGTGACACAGATACGCAGTATTTT; CDR3 protein: CATSDLTGRDTDTQYF
V gene: TRBV4-1; J gene: TRBJ2-1; clone size: many; D gene: TRBD1; CDR3 DNA: TGCGCCAGCAGCCAAACGACAGGGTATAGTGAGCAGTTCTTC; CDR3 protein: CASSQTTGYSEQFF
V gene: TRBV19; J gene: TRBJ1-4; clone size: NA; D gene: NA; CDR3 DNA: TGTGCCAGTAGGATAAGGGACGGAAATAATGAAAAACTGCTTTTT; CDR3 protein: CASRIRDGNNEKLLF
V gene: TRBV6-4; J gene: TRBJ1-5; clone size: many; D gene: NA; CDR3 DNA: TGTGCCAGCAGTCTTATCCGGACAGAGAGGAACGGGAATGGCAATCAGCCCCAGCATTTT; CDR3 protein: CASSLIRTERNGNGNQPQHF
V gene: TRBV28; J gene: TRBJ1-5; clone size: NA; D gene: TRBD1; CDR3 DNA: TGTGCCAGCACCTCGACAGGGGGCAATCAGCCCCAGCATTTT; CDR3 protein: CASTSTGGNQPQHF
V gene: TRBV20-1; J gene: TRBJ2-7; clone size: NA; D gene: NA; CDR3 DNA: TGCAGTGCTAGAGATCTGACGGGACCCTCCTACGAGCAGTACTTC; CDR3 protein: CSARDLTGPSYEQYF
V gene: TRBV20-1; J gene: TRBJ2-7; clone size: medium-sized; D gene: NA; CDR3 DNA: TGCAGTGCTAGAGATTACGCAGGGGTAGGCTACGAGCAGTACTTC; CDR3 protein: CSARDYAGVGYEQYF
V gene: TRBV20-1; J gene: TRBJ2-3; clone size: many; D gene: NA; CDR3 DNA: TGCAGTGCGGAAGGGCTCCGACTACCCGGAATGTATACGCAGTATTTT; CDR3 protein: CSAEGLRLPGMYTQYF